This T cell receptor beta chain stems from a study of T cell responses to AZD1222 COVID-19 vaccine. Notes on the study in general: Clonal diversity was possibly underestimated, and the donors were mostly white British, with more females.

Repertoires were generated with immunoSEQ multiplex PCR, while TCRdb's copy carries only in-frame clones and drops some. The sample contains fewer than 150,000 clones, approximately 94% of which appear only once. Germline CDR1 is LGHDT and CDR2 is YNNKEL (reference sequence). The CDR3 covers 16 residues. The V and J ends lost 1 base and 8 bases, in that order; junction bases with no gene match: 7. A remark on this clone: Its matching antigen is unknown.

The specimen comprised peripheral blood, sampled 28 days after the second AZD1222 dose. J is TRBJ2-1 and V is TRBV3-1 (or the pseudogene TRBV3-2); 11 positions agree with TRBD2. The clonotype comes from an adult who received the AZD1222 COVID-19 vaccine. Here the CDR3 DNA reads TGTGCCAGCAGCCAAGTGGAACTAGCGGGAGTCCATGAGCAGTTCTTC. Its protein is CASSQVELAGVHEQFF.